This T cell receptor beta chain was captured by sequencing in a study of cytomegalovirus exposure and HLA in healthy donors. For the study at large: A prior analysis found about 110 million unique TCR beta sequences from 150 million to 200 million T cells. General study points: Sequencing artifact likely explains a cluster of highly shared sequence variants.

PCR primers comprised 60 Vbeta and 13 Jbeta primers. Clones were sequenced by immunoSEQ multiplex PCR, and TCRdb holds only the in-frame ones, with some missing. The top ten hold less than 1.5% of the sample, which has about 180,000 clones, 65% to 85% seen once. This CDR3 is 16 amino acids long. The ends were cut back, 3 bases at V and 2 bases at J, with 17 bases in the middle. The germline gives CDR1 LGHNA, CDR2 YSLEER. As to this clone: Antigen unknown.

Sequenced material: PBMCs. The sequence came from a girl aged 5-17 years in good health and CMV-seropositive. The V call is TRBV4-3, the J call TRBJ2-7; the D gene is possibly TRBD2 (6 bases). The CDR3 coding sequence is TGCGCCAGCAGCCAGCGAGCGCGGGACCGAGCCTACGAGCAGTACTTC. Translating it yields CASSQRARDRAYEQYF.